This T cell receptor beta chain was retrieved from a study of T cells in Graves' hyperthyroidism and ophthalmopathy. General study results and limits: Patients with ophthalmopathy were separated from those with stable hyperthyroidism by a 13 V-J model.

Trimming shortened V by 0 bases and J by 2 bases, and 6 bases separated the two germline ends. Germline CDR1 and CDR2: SGHRS and YFSETQ. This CDR3 is 14 amino acids long. Subjects with ophthalmopathy showed a Clinical Activity Score no lower than 3, a NOSPECS grade no lower than 4, and a duration shorter than 3 months. The PBMCs had their origin in less than 13 ml of fresh peripheral blood. RNA transcripts yielded amplified TCR beta CDR3 regions. HTBI primers drove first-round RT-PCR of the TCR CDR3. TCRdb passed the multiplex PCR reads through MiXCR, listing each CDR3 protein once. Among hundreds of thousands of distinct CDR3 sequences, around 15% were seen once, and the ten largest hold approximately 13%. This clonotype was counted many times. Its antigen is undetermined.

Sequencing was performed on blood. The receptor was isolated from a man between 18 and 35 years old with Graves' ophthalmopathy. The rearrangement uses TRBV5-1 and TRBJ2-1; D unclear. The CDR3, as DNA: TGCGCCAGCAGCTTGGGACGGACCTACAATGAGCAGTTCTTC. Its protein product is CASSLGRTYNEQFF.